The 16 T cell receptor beta chains in this list originate from one sample, sequenced in a study of response to subunit inactivated influenza vaccine. TCRdb redid the calling of the RT-PCR reads with MiXCR, one entry per CDR3 protein. The sample contains roughly 620,000 distinct CDR3 sequences, 11% of which appear only once. The same sample was also studied in work on T cells expressing NK-cell markers. Per that study: The cDNA for TCR beta came from 5'RACE template switching with UMIs.

Specimen: PBMCs from blood, collected on the day of vaccination. Every receptor here comes from a man aged 45-60 years who received an inactivated influenza vaccine.

This clonotype appeared once. The chain recombines TRBV25-1 with TRBJ2-1; D not resolved. Germline V lookup: CDR1 MGHDK, CDR2 SYGVNS. CDR3 length equals 15 residues. Trimming removed 4 bases from V and 0 bases from J, with 10 bases in between. CDR3 nucleotide sequence: TGTGCCAGCAGTGGGCCTTGGGACTCCTACAATGAGCAGTTCTTC. This gives the protein CASSGPWDSYNEQFF.

This chain uses TRBV20-1 with TRBJ2-3; the D gene could be TRBD1 or TRBD2 (5 bases each). V lost 3 bases and J lost 9, with 16 bases in between. The length of the CDR3 is 13 residues. The germline CDR1 and CDR2 sequences are DFQATT and SNEGSKA (reference sequence). The CDR3 nucleotides are TGCAGTGCTAGTGGGGAACCGGGGCGAACGCAGTATTTT. This translates into CSASGEPGRTQYF.

The DNA of the CDR3 is TGTGCCAGCAGCGTAGAGGGGGGTAGATACACTGAAGCTTTCTTT. It is translated as CASSVEGGRYTEAFF. This chain connects TRBV9 to TRBJ1-1; D may be TRBD1 (6 bases). The CDR3 spans 15 residues. CDR1 is SGDLS, CDR2 YYNGEE, per germline. Trimming removed 0 bases at V and 3 bases at J, with 12 bases between.

The V gene is TRBV27, the J gene TRBJ2-7, with 7 bases aligning to TRBD1. V was pared by 1 base and J by 1 base, with 4 bases of the junction left unmatched. The length of the CDR3 is 15 residues. CDR1 MNHEY and CDR2 SMNVEV come from the germline V gene (reference sequence). The CDR3 protein is CASSLLGTVSYEQYF. CDR3 in DNA: TGTGCCAGCAGTTTATTAGGGACAGTATCCTACGAGCAGTACTTC.

As for this clonotype: This sequence may be a read error, since a much larger clone differs from it by one base. The chain combines TRBV10-3 with TRBJ1-5, with TRBD1 matching over 7 bases. This CDR3 spans 16 amino acids. CDR1 ENHRY and CDR2 SYGVKD come from the germline V gene. CDR3 residues: CAISESTGAFNKPQHF. CDR3 coding DNA: TGTGCCATCAGTGAGTCCACAGGGGCCTTCAATAAGCCCCAGCATTTT.

This chain joins TRBV7-9 and TRBJ2-4; D not resolved. The CDR3 is made up of 12 amino acids. The germline V gene has CDR1 SEHNR and CDR2 FQNEAQ (reference sequence). The V gene lost 5 bases and the J gene lost 4 bases, with 6 bases spanning the gap. CDR3 sequence (DNA): TGTGCCAGCAGCATCAAGAAAAACATTCAGTACTTC. Translating it yields CASSIKKNIQYF. Using reference TRBV7-9 and TRBJ2-4 for the parts outside the CDR3, the full variable domain is DTGVSQNPRHKITKRGQNVTFRCDPISEHNRLYWYRQTLGQGPEFLTYFQNEAQLEKSRLLSDRFSAERPKGSFSTLEIQRTEQGDSAMYLCASSIKKNIQYFGAGTRLSVL.

This clonotype has just a few counts. This chain connects TRBV28 to TRBJ1-5, with a possible D match to TRBD1 (5 bases). V was pared by 2 bases and J by 2 bases, with 10 bases between. CDR3 length equals 15 residues. The germline CDR1 and CDR2 sequences are MDHEN and SYDVKM. The CDR3 DNA sequence: TGTGCCAGCAGTTTACCCATGGGGGGCAATCAGCCCCAGCATTTT. Translating it yields CASSLPMGGNQPQHF.

This clonotype showed up many times. This chain connects TRBV30 to TRBJ1-2; no reliable D call. Germline V lookup: CDR1 GTSNPN, CDR2 SVGIG (reference sequence). CDR3 length equals 11 residues. The V and J ends lost 0 bases and 8 bases respectively, with 7 bases between them. CDR3 coding DNA: TGTGCCTGGAGTGTAACCGGGGGCTACACCTTC. Amino acid sequence: CAWSVTGGYTF.

V usage is TRBV2 and J usage is TRBJ2-5; TRBD2 matches at 9 bases. V shed 8 bases and J 5 bases; nucleotides not matched to a gene: 18. This CDR3 has 17 residues. The germline V gene has CDR1 SNHLY and CDR2 FYNNEI. As DNA, the CDR3 is TGTGCCAGCGAGGGGGTTAGCGGGGGAACCTCAGGCGAGACCCAGTACTTC. This encodes CASEGVSGGTSGETQYF.

The chain combines TRBV19 with TRBJ1-5; D remains ambiguous. The CDR3 totals 14 residues. Per germline, CDR1 LNHDA and CDR2 SQIVND (reference sequence). The germline V and J ends were trimmed by 5 bases and 0 bases, with 8 bases remaining between them. DNA for the CDR3: TGTGCCAGTAGTGGAGCATATAGCAATCAGCCCCAGCATTTT. Protein: CASSGAYSNQPQHF.

The rearrangement joins TRBV18 to TRBJ2-3; the D is unclear. The germline V gene has CDR1 KGHSH and CDR2 LQKENI. CDR3 length: 13 residues. V lost 2 bases to trimming and J lost 6 bases, with 9 bases between them. In DNA, the CDR3 is TGTGCCAGCTCACCAAGGCAACAGGATACGCAGTATTTT. Its protein is CASSPRQQDTQYF. The full variable domain, its missing parts supplied by reference TRBV18 and TRBJ2-3, is NAGVMQNPRHLVRRRGQEARLRCSPMKGHSHVYWYRQLPEEGLKFMVYLQKENIIDESGMPKERFSAEFPKEGPSILRIQQVVRGDSAAYFCASSPRQQDTQYFGPGTRLTVL.

The chain uses TRBV20-1 and TRBJ2-2; no reliable D call. This CDR3 region has 14 residues. Between the trimmed V and J ends, which lost 0 bases and 1 base, there was a span of 6 bases. Germline V lookup: CDR1 DFQATT, CDR2 SNEGSKA (reference sequence). Written as DNA, the CDR3 is TGCAGTGCTAGAGATCGGGTGAACACCGGGGAGCTGTTTTTT. Translation: CSARDRVNTGELFF.

This clonotype has a handful of counts. As DNA, the CDR3 is TGTGCCAGCAGACCGGGGACAGGGGGAAATTCACCCCTCCACTTT. Amino acids: CASRPGTGGNSPLHF. The rearrangement links TRBV6-1 to TRBJ1-6, with 11 bases aligning to TRBD1. The germline V gene encodes CDR1 MNHNS and CDR2 SASEGT. The CDR3 spans 15 residues. V lost 6 bases, J lost 7 bases, and 5 bases stayed unmatched.

The chain employs TRBV12-3 or TRBV12-4 and TRBJ2-7; 8 bases align to TRBD2. The CDR3 covers 14 residues. V gave up 6 bases and J gave up 0 bases; unmatched junction bases: 4. The CDR3 loop is CASRKSGSSYEQYF. DNA for the CDR3: TGTGCCAGCAGAAAGAGCGGGAGCTCCTACGAGCAGTACTTC.

CDR3 coding DNA: TGTGCCAGCAGCTCCGGTTGGGGAAGCTATGGCTACACCTTC. Translated: CASSSGWGSYGYTF. This chain uses TRBV5-6 with TRBJ1-2; no clear D gene. Trimming cost V 3 bases and J 4 bases, with 13 bases left between them. CDR3 length equals 14 residues. The V gene's germline CDR1 is SGHDT and CDR2 YYEEEE.

In DNA form, the CDR3 reads TGCGCCAGCAGCCAAGATCGAGTACTAGCGGGACCTTTCCAAGAGACCCAGTACTTC. It codes for CASSQDRVLAGPFQETQYF. The J gene is TRBJ2-5, the V gene TRBV4-3; TRBD2 aligns across 10 bases. The CDR3 loop spans 19 amino acids. In germline, CDR1 is LGHNA, CDR2 YSLEER. V lost 0 bases to trimming and J lost 1 base; unmatched junction nucleotides: 11.